The TCR beta chain described here comes from a study of blood T cell repertoires in COVID-19. Study-wide context: Samples taken during acute and convalescent COVID-19 were collected in the United States, Italy and Spain. PBMCs, B-cell-depleted T cells, or T cells were the source of the cDNA or gDNA that made up the material.

Original processing methods: How many nucleated cells were present was estimated from reference gene primer amplification. Assay used: immunoSEQ multiplex PCR; TCRdb lists only in-frame clones, some missing. From that table come the V and J calls and clone size; the DNA was used to work out D and trimming. This sample has roughly 100,000 clones, with roughly 80% found just once. Germline CDR1 and CDR2: SGHRS and YFSETQ. V was shortened by 1 base and J by 8 bases, with 12 bases between the two germline ends. The CDR3 sequence is 13 residues long. Source material: peripheral blood. The chain couples TRBV5-1 to TRBJ1-2; D perhaps matches TRBD1 (5 bases). This sequence was found in a woman of 80 years or more with acute or convalescent COVID-19. The CDR3 nucleotides are TGCGCCAGCAGCTTGCAGGGTTCCGGGGGCTACACCTTC. Translating gives CASSLQGSGGYTF.